The 20 T cell receptor beta chains presented below share a single source sample, sequenced in a study of spatial heterogeneity in lung cancer. Their antigens remain unidentified. Time point here: sample taken at primary tumor resection. Study-wide findings and caveats: Higher tumor mutation counts went along with higher counts of expanded intratumoral alpha and beta TCRs.

In TCRdb, the 5' RACE reads were re-called with MiXCR into one record per CDR3 protein. The profile covers approximately 94,000 distinct CDR3 sequences, with approximately 4% appearing a single time and around 21% taken by the ten largest. The specimen comprised lung tumor tissue, sampled at surgery. Every receptor here comes from a male donor with early-stage non-small cell lung cancer.

This clonotype was detected only a few times. The chain links TRBV5-8 to TRBJ2-3, with a possible D match to TRBD2 (6 bases). Trimming stripped 3 bases from V and 4 bases from J, with 15 bases between. Germline lookup yields CDR1 SGHTS and CDR2 YDEGEE. The CDR3 is made up of 15 amino acids. For the CDR3, the DNA is TGTGCCAGCAGCTGGACGGGAGACTGGTCAGATACGCAGTATTTT. Translated, it gives CASSWTGDWSDTQYF.

This clonotype was detected ten times or more. This rearrangement joins TRBV27 to TRBJ2-7; D tentatively reads TRBD1 or TRBD2 (6 bases each). This CDR3 contains 15 residues. Germline V gene lookup returns CDR1 MNHEY and CDR2 SMNVEV (reference sequence). Trimming pared 4 bases from V and 6 bases from J, leaving 19 bases between. The CDR3 DNA follows: TGTGCCAGCAGTTCACCGACAAGGGGGGTCTCCGAGCAGTACTTC. It is translated as CASSSPTRGVSEQYF.

The chain recombines TRBV6-2 or TRBV6-3 with TRBJ1-1; 8 nucleotides agree with TRBD1. The V segment lost 6 bases and the J segment 1 base; nucleotides outside the gene matches: 4. The germline gives CDR1 MNHEY, CDR2 SVGEGT. This CDR3 comprises 14 residues. CDR3 region: CASRLDRENTEAFF. CDR3 nucleotide sequence: TGTGCCAGCAGACTGGACAGGGAGAACACTGAAGCTTTCTTT.

The sample holds many counts of this clonotype. The V gene is TRBV2, the J gene TRBJ2-1; 12 bases align to TRBD1. CDR3 length: 15 amino acids. Germline V gene lookup returns CDR1 SNHLY and CDR2 FYNNEI. J was trimmed by 7 bases and V by 5 bases; bases with no gene match: 6. Here the CDR3 reads CASSWDRGHSNEQFF. CDR3 DNA sequence: TGTGCCAGCAGTTGGGACAGGGGGCATTCAAATGAGCAGTTCTTC.

This clonotype showed up many times. This rearrangement joins TRBV29-1 to TRBJ2-1; TRBD2 matches 12 bases. CDR3 size: 17 residues. The J segment lost 4 bases and the V segment lost 7 bases, leaving 14 bases of the junction unmatched. CDR1 SQVTM and CDR2 ANQGSEA come from the germline V gene. The CDR3 sequence is CSAHLAGGAGIYNEQFF. CDR3 DNA sequence: TGCAGCGCCCACCTAGCGGGAGGGGCGGGGATATACAATGAGCAGTTCTTC.

The genes are TRBV3-1 and TRBJ1-5, with D hard to call. Trimming left V 5 bases short and J 1 base short, with 12 bases between. This CDR3 has 15 residues. In germline, CDR1 is LGHDT, CDR2 YNNKEL (reference sequence). The CDR3 DNA reads as TGTGCCAGCAGCATCTCGCATATGAGCAATCAGCCCCAGCATTTT. Amino acid sequence: CASSISHMSNQPQHF.

There are many counts of this clonotype. The V and J genes are TRBV29-1 and TRBJ2-5; 10 positions match TRBD1. J gave up 8 bases and V 4 bases, and 10 bases lay outside the gene matches. CDR1 SQVTM and CDR2 ANQGSEA come from the germline V gene. This CDR3 is 14 amino acids long. CDR3 DNA: TGCAGCGTTGGTTCCAGGACAGGGGGAGTAACCCAGTACTTC. Translating gives CSVGSRTGGVTQYF.

This clonotype occurred many times. The V and J genes are TRBV4-2 and TRBJ1-2; D is uncertain. Germline assignment: CDR1 LGHNA and CDR2 YNFKEQ. The V end was cut by 1 base, the J end by 4 bases, with 7 bases between. CDR3 length: 13 amino acids. CDR3 protein: CASSQVLSYGYTF. The CDR3 nucleotides read TGTGCCAGCAGCCAAGTTTTGAGCTATGGCTACACCTTC.

This clonotype was observed many times. V gene TRBV5-5 combines with J gene TRBJ2-1; D is perhaps TRBD2 (5 bases). The V and J ends lost 3 bases and 4 bases respectively, with 14 bases between them. Germline V lookup: CDR1 SGHKS, CDR2 YYEKEE (reference sequence). The CDR3 loop spans 15 amino acids. This CDR3 reads CASSSSREIYNEQFF. CDR3 nucleotides: TGTGCCAGCAGCTCTAGCCGTGAGATATACAATGAGCAGTTCTTC.

The gene calls are TRBV2 and TRBJ2-5; 10 nucleotides match TRBD2. Germline V lookup: CDR1 SNHLY, CDR2 FYNNEI. V shed 4 bases and J 4 bases; nucleotides not matched to a gene: 9. The CDR3 runs 16 residues. The CDR3 sequence is CASSGLLAGFRETQYF. The CDR3, as DNA: TGTGCCAGCAGTGGATTACTAGCGGGGTTTCGAGAGACCCAGTACTTC.

This clonotype was seen many times. This chain links TRBV28 with TRBJ1-3; TRBD1 agrees at 9 bases. Germline loops: CDR1 MDHEN, CDR2 SYDVKM. The trim removed 5 bases at V and 8 bases at J, leaving 1 base unmatched. CDR3 length: 12 residues. The CDR3 protein is CASSRQGDTIYF. CDR3 sequence (DNA): TGTGCCAGCAGTAGACAGGGGGACACCATATATTTT.

This clonotype appeared many times. J is TRBJ1-6 and V is TRBV7-8; D possibly corresponds to TRBD1 (5 bases). V was clipped by 5 bases and J by 9 bases, with 17 bases between them. Germline values: CDR1 SGHVS, CDR2 FQNEAQ. The CDR3 contains 15 residues. The CDR3 protein is CASSAPGGFSSPLHF. In DNA form, the CDR3 reads TGTGCCAGCAGCGCGCCTGGGGGTTTTAGTTCACCCCTCCACTTT. The full variable domain, rest sourced from reference TRBV7-8 and TRBJ1-6, is GAGVSQSPRYKVAKRGQDVALRCDPISGHVSLFWYQQALGQGPEFLTYFQNEAQLDKSGLPSDRFFAERPEGSVSTLKIQRTQQEDSAVYLCASSAPGGFSSPLHFGNGTRLTVT.

This clonotype was observed many times. This sequence joins TRBV4-1 and TRBJ1-2; D gene unclear. Germline assignment: CDR1 MGHRA and CDR2 YSYEKL. Trimming removed 0 bases at V and 4 bases at J, with 9 bases between. This CDR3 region has 14 residues. In DNA, the CDR3 is TGCGCCAGCAGCCAAGATTCTGGATTCTATGGCTACACCTTC. It is translated as CASSQDSGFYGYTF.

Ten or more counts support this clonotype. The chain is built from TRBV7-9 and TRBJ2-3; D is unclear. The V and J ends lost 1 base and 6 bases respectively, with 11 bases between them. Germline V gene lookup returns CDR1 SEHNR and CDR2 FQNEAQ (reference sequence). The CDR3 consists of 14 residues. The CDR3 spells CASSLDPTGDTQYF. CDR3 sequence (DNA): TGTGCCAGCAGCTTAGATCCCACCGGGGATACGCAGTATTTT.

This clonotype showed up many times. The chain joins TRBV28 to TRBJ2-3, with 11 bases fitting TRBD2. The CDR3 loop spans 17 amino acids. In germline, CDR1 is MDHEN, CDR2 SYDVKM. V was clipped by 4 bases and J by 7 bases; unmatched bases: 13. The CDR3 spells CASSSFVAGGPKYTQYF. Written as DNA, the CDR3 is TGTGCCAGCAGTTCCTTCGTAGCGGGAGGGCCAAAGTATACGCAGTATTTT.

This clonotype was counted between two and nine times. The J gene is TRBJ2-5, the V gene TRBV28; D is possibly TRBD2 (5 bases). Per germline, CDR1 MDHEN and CDR2 SYDVKM. Trimming pared 5 bases from V and 5 bases from J, leaving 21 bases between. The CDR3 extends over 16 amino acids. The CDR3 region is CASSHQNSDTGETQYF. The CDR3 DNA reads TGTGCCAGCAGTCATCAAAACTCGGATACGGGGGAGACCCAGTACTTC.

In its sample, this clonotype was seen many times. The rearrangement uses TRBV4-1 and TRBJ2-7; D ambiguous. In germline, CDR1 is MGHRA, CDR2 YSYEKL. There are 17 residues in the CDR3. Deletions cut 2 bases from V and 1 base from J, with 18 bases between. CDR3 DNA sequence: TGCGCCAGCAGCCAACTTCCAGGCCGAGGTGCTTCCTACGAGCAGTACTTC. Encoded protein: CASSQLPGRGASYEQYF.

In its sample, this clonotype was seen a few times. The rearrangement links TRBV4-1 to TRBJ2-3; tentatively, D is TRBD1 (5 bases). V was cut by 5 bases and J by 4 bases, with 10 bases left in between. Germline values: CDR1 MGHRA, CDR2 YSYEKL. The CDR3 runs to 13 residues. The CDR3 nucleotides read TGCGCCAGCAGCTTAGGGGCCCCAGATACGCAGTATTTT. Translated, it gives CASSLGAPDTQYF.

The table lists this clonotype with many counts. The chain links TRBV20-1 to TRBJ2-3; 9 positions agree with TRBD2. The CDR3 consists of 16 residues. J gave up 3 bases and V 5 bases, and 12 bases lay outside the gene matches. Germline V CDR1 and CDR2: DFQATT, SNEGSKA (reference sequence). The chain's CDR3 is CSAYDTGLARTDTQYF. DNA of the CDR3: TGCAGTGCTTACGACACCGGACTAGCGAGAACAGATACGCAGTATTTT.

This clonotype has ten or more counts. DNA for the CDR3: TGTGCCAGCAGTTACAGGGGGATTAACACTGAAGCTTTCTTT. Translating gives CASSYRGINTEAFF. The chain carries TRBV2 and TRBJ1-1; 8 bases agree with TRBD1. The V segment lost 5 bases and the J segment 2 bases; nucleotides outside the gene matches: 4. The germline V gene encodes CDR1 SNHLY and CDR2 FYNNEI. The CDR3 contains 14 residues.